The 25 T cell receptor beta chains presented below share a single source sample, sequenced in a study of blood T cell repertoires in COVID-19. TCRdb's copy holds only in-frame clones and misses some; the assay was immunoSEQ multiplex PCR. The sample shows about 370,000 clones, around 87% of them seen only once. Sequenced: PBMCs or T cells enriched from blood (not recorded which). These receptors were obtained from a man between 18 and 29 years old who had recovered from COVID-19.

V gene TRBV19 combines with J gene TRBJ1-2; weak D call: TRBD1 (6 bases). Trimming cost V 3 bases and J 4 bases, with 15 bases left between them. This CDR3 has 15 residues. Germline CDR1 and CDR2: LNHDA and SQIVND (reference sequence). For the CDR3, the DNA is TGTGCCAGTAGTATGGGGACACATCGGCCCTATGGCTACACCTTC. Translation gives CASSMGTHRPYGYTF.

V is TRBV6-5 and J is TRBJ2-7; no firm D call. Germline V gene lookup returns CDR1 MNHEY and CDR2 SVGAGI. V dropped 7 bases and J dropped 5 bases, with 18 bases sitting between them. The CDR3 has 14 amino acids. The DNA for the CDR3 is TGTGCCAGCACTCTCACTCATGGTCTGGACGAGCAGTACTTC. Amino acids: CASTLTHGLDEQYF.

This clone was counted only a few times. This chain joins TRBV28 and TRBJ1-2; D is perhaps TRBD1 (6 bases). The germline CDR1 and CDR2 sequences are MDHEN and SYDVKM. CDR3 length: 14 amino acids. V was shortened by 4 bases and J by 1 base, with 10 bases between the two germline ends. The CDR3 here is CASSYRELNYGYTF. For the CDR3, the DNA is TGTGCCAGCAGTTACAGGGAGCTTAACTATGGCTACACCTTC.

The chain uses TRBV5-1 and TRBJ1-6; possibly TRBD1 for D (5 bases). The CDR3 length is 14 residues. Germline-derived CDR1 and CDR2 are SGHRS and YFSETQ. V lost 5 bases to trimming and J lost 8 bases, with 14 bases between them. CDR3 in DNA: TGCGCCAGCAGTTTAGGGGCCAAAGATTCACCCCTCCACTTT. Residues: CASSLGAKDSPLHF.

The J gene is TRBJ2-4, the V gene TRBV10-3; 9 positions match TRBD1. Trimming at V came to 6 bases and at J to 8 bases, leaving 26 bases not matched to a gene. This CDR3 is built from 20 residues. Germline CDR1 and CDR2: ENHRY and SYGVKD. The CDR3 loop reads CAISKGPGQGGITPDDIQYF. The CDR3 DNA reads as TGTGCCATCAGCAAAGGCCCGGGACAGGGTGGAATAACACCGGATGACATTCAGTACTTC.

This clone was seen a single time. This chain links TRBV12-3 or TRBV12-4 with TRBJ2-7; the match to TRBD1 covers 8 bases. Germline trimming cut 7 bases from V and 4 bases from J; bases unmatched to any gene: 3. This CDR3 region has 12 residues. CDR3 coding DNA: TGTGCCAGCAAGACAGGGGTATACGAGCAGTACTTC. Protein: CASKTGVYEQYF.

On this clone itself: The sample carries other DNA sequences with the same CDR3. V and J are TRBV9 and TRBJ2-3; TRBD2 agrees at 13 bases. Germline V gene sequence: CDR1 SGDLS, CDR2 YYNGEE. The CDR3 totals 16 residues. V was pared by 4 bases and J by 0 bases, with 2 bases of the junction left unmatched. Here the CDR3 reads CASSTGLAGSTDTQYF. The CDR3 region has the DNA TGTGCCAGCAGCACGGGACTAGCGGGGAGCACAGATACGCAGTATTTT. Based on the CDR3 plus reference TRBV9 and TRBJ2-3, the full variable domain is DSGVTQTPKHLITATGQRVTLRCSPRSGDLSVYWYQQSLDQGLQFLIQYYNGEERAKGNILERFSAQQFPDLHSELNLSSLELGDSALYFCASSTGLAGSTDTQYFGPGTRLTVL.

The chain joins TRBV25-1 to TRBJ2-7, with no clear D. V lost 0 bases and J 0 bases, leaving 15 bases between the germline ends. Germline assignment: CDR1 MGHDK and CDR2 SYGVNS. There are 17 residues in the CDR3. The CDR3 sequence: CASSEYLNDRSSYEQYF. CDR3 nucleotide sequence: TGTGCCAGCAGTGAATATCTTAATGATAGGAGCTCCTACGAGCAGTACTTC.

J is TRBJ2-1 and V is TRBV6-5; TRBD1 might be the D (6 bases). Germline V gene sequence: CDR1 MNHEY, CDR2 SVGAGI. Trimming pared 4 bases from V and 4 bases from J, leaving 14 bases between. This CDR3 has 15 residues. CDR3 in amino acids: CASSSGDIRYNEQFF. CDR3 in DNA: TGTGCCAGCAGTTCAGGGGATATCAGGTACAATGAGCAGTTCTTC.

This clone appeared a single time. The J gene is TRBJ2-1, the V gene TRBV7-8, with 8 bases fitting TRBD2. The junction had 11 bases not matched to a gene; V was cut back by 2 bases and J by 5 bases. CDR3 length: 17 amino acids. CDR1 and CDR2 from the germline V gene are SGHVS and FQNEAQ. The CDR3 nucleotides read TGTGCCAGCAGCTTACCGAAGGAGGGTAGCGGGGACAATGAGCAGTTCTTC. This gives the protein CASSLPKEGSGDNEQFF. Full variable domain (remainder filled in from reference TRBV7-8 and TRBJ2-1): GAGVSQSPRYKVAKRGQDVALRCDPISGHVSLFWYQQALGQGPEFLTYFQNEAQLDKSGLPSDRFFAERPEGSVSTLKIQRTQQEDSAVYLCASSLPKEGSGDNEQFFGPGTRLTVL.

The chain employs TRBV28 and TRBJ1-2, with 7 nucleotides matching TRBD1. The CDR3 is made up of 15 amino acids. After removal of 8 bases from V and 4 bases from J, the junction contained 13 bases not matched to a gene. Germline CDR1 and CDR2: MDHEN and SYDVKM. CDR3 in DNA: TGTGCCAGCGGGGGTCTAGACAGGGTGGGCTATGGCTACACCTTC. Protein sequence: CASGGLDRVGYGYTF.

This clone was detected only once. The V and J genes are TRBV27 and TRBJ2-3, with D tentatively TRBD2 (6 bases). V was shortened by 5 bases and J by 4 bases, with 19 bases between the two germline ends. The CDR3 loop spans 16 amino acids. CDR1 is MNHEY, CDR2 SMNVEV, per germline (reference sequence). The CDR3 spells CASSNIGAGGADTQYF. CDR3 nucleotide sequence: TGTGCCAGCAGTAACATCGGGGCAGGCGGGGCAGATACGCAGTATTTT.

The genes are TRBV7-2 and TRBJ2-2; D unresolved. The CDR3 runs to 16 residues. Germline loops: CDR1 SGHTA, CDR2 FQGNSA. The V gene lost 4 bases and the J gene lost 5 bases, with 17 bases spanning the gap. For the CDR3, the DNA is TGTGCCAGCAGCTCATCTAGTACCCAGAGAACCGGGGAGCTGTTTTTT. Amino acid sequence: CASSSSSTQRTGELFF.

This chain links TRBV28 with TRBJ1-1; weak D call: TRBD1 (5 bases). The CDR3 is made up of 13 amino acids. The germline V gene has CDR1 MDHEN and CDR2 SYDVKM. The ends were cut back, 7 bases at V and 8 bases at J, with 17 bases in the middle. The CDR3 DNA reads TGTGCCAGCACCCGGGGCGGGGAGGGAGAAGCTTTCTTT. This gives the protein CASTRGGEGEAFF.

In its sample, this clone was seen once. The CDR3 loop is CASSQDTPWRDAYNEQFF. CDR3 nucleotides: TGTGCCAGCAGCCAAGATACCCCTTGGCGGGACGCCTACAATGAGCAGTTCTTC. J is TRBJ2-1 and V is TRBV3-1 (or the pseudogene TRBV3-2); D is perhaps TRBD2 (6 bases). Per the germline V gene, CDR1 is LGHDT and CDR2 is YNNKEL (reference sequence). The CDR3 consists of 18 residues. V was cut by 0 bases and J by 2 bases, with 17 bases left in between.

This rearrangement joins TRBV19 to TRBJ2-7; weak D call: TRBD2 (7 bases). Trimming took 3 bases from V and 2 from J, leaving 14 bases between them. The CDR3 has 15 residues. Germline assignment: CDR1 LNHDA and CDR2 SQIVND (reference sequence). The CDR3 is CASSMSRGGPYEQYF. The CDR3 DNA reads TGTGCCAGTAGTATGTCCCGCGGGGGCCCCTACGAGCAGTACTTC.

Only one count was recorded for this clone. V usage is TRBV9 and J usage is TRBJ1-2; D is unclear. The CDR3 has 13 amino acids. V lost 0 bases to trimming and J lost 7 bases, with 10 bases between them. CDR1 and CDR2 from the germline V gene are SGDLS and YYNGEE. The CDR3 DNA sequence: TGTGCCAGCAGCGTAGCATCCTCCGGTGGCTACACCTTC. This codes for CASSVASSGGYTF.

In DNA, the CDR3 is TGTGCCAGCAGCCACAACCGGAAAGTGGGGCCCTACGAGCAGTACTTC. This encodes CASSHNRKVGPYEQYF. The chain couples TRBV7-9 to TRBJ2-7; possible D gene TRBD1, 5 bases. V was clipped by 5 bases and J by 2 bases, with 19 bases between them. Germline V gene lookup returns CDR1 SEHNR and CDR2 FQNEAQ (reference sequence). CDR3 length: 16 residues.

The chain combines TRBV12-5 with TRBJ2-1; 9 bases match TRBD2. Germline V gene data show CDR1 as LGHNT and CDR2 as FRNRAP. This CDR3 has 13 amino acids. V shed 6 bases, J shed 10 bases, and the junction held 7 bases outside the gene matches. This CDR3 reads CASGPSGRPEQFF. CDR3 nucleotide sequence: TGTGCTAGTGGGCCAAGCGGGAGGCCCGAGCAGTTCTTC.

V usage is TRBV18 and J usage is TRBJ1-5; D might be TRBD1 (5 bases). From germline, CDR1 is KGHSH and CDR2 LQKENI. The CDR3 spans 16 residues. The V end lost 3 bases, the J end lost 5 bases, and 17 bases lay between the germline ends. The CDR3 DNA is TGTGCCAGCTCACCTAGTGTCTCGACAGTCGATCAGCCCCAGCATTTT. Amino acids: CASSPSVSTVDQPQHF.

The J gene is TRBJ2-7, the V gene TRBV11-2, with 7 bases fitting TRBD2. This CDR3 is built from 17 residues. Unmatched junction bases numbered 12, after V lost 0 bases and J lost 4 bases. The germline gives CDR1 SGHAT, CDR2 FQNNGV. The CDR3 is CASSLDSVRAGAYEQYF. The CDR3 DNA sequence: TGTGCCAGCAGCTTAGATTCCGTTCGGGCGGGAGCTTACGAGCAGTACTTC. Combining the CDR3 with reference TRBV11-2 and TRBJ2-7 gives the whole variable domain EAGVAQSPRYKIIEKRQSVAFWCNPISGHATLYWYQQILGQGPKLLIQFQNNGVVDDSQLPKDRFSAERLKGVDSTLKIQPAKLEDSAVYLCASSLDSVRAGAYEQYFGPGTRLTVT.

The count of this clone is one. The chain links TRBV3-1 (or the pseudogene TRBV3-2) to TRBJ1-1; D gene ambiguous. Germline CDR1 LGHDT, CDR2 YNNKEL (reference sequence). This CDR3 has 14 amino acids. V lost 0 bases to trimming and J lost 10 bases, with 15 bases between them. The CDR3 bases are TGTGCCAGCAGCCAAGATAAGGCGGCTCGTGGAGCTTTCTTT. This sequence encodes CASSQDKAARGAFF.

The rearrangement uses TRBV7-3 and TRBJ1-1; no reliable D call. The CDR3 has 14 residues. Trimming cost V 1 base and J 8 bases, with 14 bases left between them. In germline, CDR1 is SGHTA, CDR2 FQGTGA. The CDR3 protein is CASSLSAKFSEAFF. CDR3 in DNA: TGTGCCAGCAGCTTAAGTGCGAAGTTTTCCGAAGCTTTCTTT.

The gene calls are TRBV2 and TRBJ1-2; TRBD1 is a possible D gene (6 bases). Germline-derived CDR1 and CDR2 are SNHLY and FYNNEI. The CDR3 is 15 residues long. Between the trimmed V and J ends, which lost 2 bases and 4 bases, there was a span of 14 bases. CDR3 loop: CASSESQGSFYGYTF. The CDR3 nucleotides are TGTGCCAGCAGTGAAAGCCAGGGGAGTTTCTATGGCTACACCTTC.

The chain has TRBV5-1 and TRBJ2-7; 9 nucleotides align to TRBD2. The CDR3 runs 14 residues. Trimming cost V 5 bases and J 5 bases; bases outside gene matches: 8. Germline assignment: CDR1 SGHRS and CDR2 YFSETQ. The CDR3 sequence is CASRWAGGPNEQYF. The CDR3 DNA reads TGCGCCAGCAGGTGGGCGGGAGGGCCTAACGAGCAGTACTTC.